Detailed here is one T cell receptor (beta chain). Its specificity is not known. V was clipped by 3 bases and J by 3 bases, with 15 bases between them. CDR3 size: 16 residues. CDR1 is WSHSY, CDR2 SAAADI, per germline. This specimen belongs to a study of PD-1 blockade in classical Hodgkin lymphoma. At the level of the study: Nivolumab 3 mg/kg was given intravenously every 2 weeks.

Sequenced by immunoSEQ multiplex PCR; TCRdb stores in-frame clones only, minus some. The table has 95,000 to 120,000 clones, roughly nine tenths seen once. Study-wide results and limits: What drove the repertoire differences, possibly disease activity or prior therapy, has not been defined. According to reports, newly diagnosed patients had lower baseline TCR diversity than healthy donors, and relapsed/refractory patients had lower baseline TCR diversity still.

Autologous stem cell transplantation was followed by relapse in every patient, and brentuximab vedotin exposure varied. The sample was peripheral blood mononuclear cells (PBMCs), taken before the second cycle of nivolumab. The chain carries TRBV10-2 and TRBJ1-5; the D gene is possibly TRBD1 (5 bases). The sequence was obtained from a human donor with classical Hodgkin lymphoma. The CDR3 sequence: CASSDREGIHNQPQHF. The CDR3 coding sequence is TGCGCCAGCAGTGACAGGGAAGGAATTCACAATCAGCCCCAGCATTTT.